These 32 T cell receptor beta chains came from one sample sequenced in a study of blood T cell repertoires in COVID-19. Clones were sequenced by immunoSEQ multiplex PCR, and TCRdb holds only the in-frame ones, with some missing. The sample lists 150,000 or so clones, roughly 85% seen once, with less than 3% in the top ten. The sample taken for sequencing was PBMCs or T cells enriched from blood (not recorded which). Receptors were obtained from a woman aged 45-59 years who had recovered from COVID-19.

The chain combines TRBV7-2 with TRBJ2-5; TRBD2 matches 9 bases. CDR1 SGHTA and CDR2 FQGNSA come from the germline V gene. The CDR3 loop spans 16 amino acids. After removal of 4 bases from V and 1 base from J, the junction contained 7 bases not matched to a gene. This chain's CDR3 is CASSSQAGGFQETQYF. As DNA, the CDR3 is TGTGCCAGCAGCTCCCAGGCGGGAGGGTTCCAAGAGACCCAGTACTTC.

V and J are TRBV2 and TRBJ2-7; 8 positions agree with TRBD1. Trimming took 6 bases from V and 0 from J; bases not matched to a gene: 7. CDR1 SNHLY and CDR2 FYNNEI come from the germline V gene. The CDR3 has 15 amino acids. The DNA of the CDR3 is TGTGCCAGCAGCTCAGGGGGCGACTCCTCCTACGAGCAGTACTTC. It encodes CASSSGGDSSYEQYF.

This clone was found a few times. CDR3 bases: TGTGCCAGCAAGCGGGAGTACTATGGCTACACCTTC. This translates into CASKREYYGYTF. This chain links TRBV28 with TRBJ1-2; D is unclear. The ends were cut back, 7 bases at V and 3 bases at J, with 9 bases in the middle. The CDR3 is 12 amino acids. Per germline, CDR1 MDHEN and CDR2 SYDVKM.

The chain uses TRBV27 and TRBJ2-1; no clear D. The V gene lost 4 bases and the J gene lost 3 bases, with 16 bases spanning the gap. The germline gives CDR1 MNHEY, CDR2 SMNVEV (reference sequence). This CDR3 spans 16 amino acids. Here the CDR3 reads CASSSPSVRIYNEQFF. CDR3 nucleotides: TGTGCCAGCAGTTCCCCGTCTGTGCGGATCTACAATGAGCAGTTCTTC.

V usage is TRBV5-4 and J usage is TRBJ1-1; D is perhaps TRBD1 (6 bases). CDR3 length equals 13 residues. Trimming removed 2 bases at V and 4 bases at J, with 9 bases between. The germline gives CDR1 SGHNT, CDR2 YYREEE (reference sequence). The CDR3 DNA is TGTGCCAGCAGCTTACAGGGTGTCACTGAAGCTTTCTTT. It translates to CASSLQGVTEAFF. The complete variable domain, with remaining parts taken from reference TRBV5-4 and TRBJ1-1, reads ETGVTQSPTHLIKTRGQQVTLRCSSQSGHNTVSWYQQALGQGPQFIFQYYREEENGRGNFPPRFSGLQFPNYSSELNVNALELDDSALYLCASSLQGVTEAFFGQGTRLTVV.

The gene calls are TRBV3-1 (or the pseudogene TRBV3-2) and TRBJ1-2; 7 positions agree with TRBD1. J was trimmed by 5 bases and V by 5 bases; bases with no gene match: 11. The CDR3 length is 15 residues. The germline CDR1 and CDR2 sequences are LGHDT and YNNKEL (reference sequence). The CDR3 nucleotides read TGTGCCAGCAGCTCTGATAGTTCAGGGGGTTATGGCTACACCTTC. It specifies CASSSDSSGGYGYTF.

The chain employs TRBV2 and TRBJ2-3, with unresolved D. The germline V gene encodes CDR1 SNHLY and CDR2 FYNNEI. Trimming took off 4 bases at V and 5 bases at J, with 13 bases between the two ends. The CDR3 length is 14 residues. The CDR3 is CASSGVSGRDTQYF. The DNA of the CDR3 is TGTGCCAGCAGTGGGGTGTCGGGTAGAGATACGCAGTATTTT.

CDR3 DNA: TGTGCCAGCAGCTCTACCGGGACTACTCTCACCGGGGAGCTGTTTTTT. The encoded protein is CASSSTGTTLTGELFF. This sequence joins TRBV7-8 and TRBJ2-2, with 7 bases matching TRBD2. CDR1 and CDR2 (germline): SGHVS, FQNEAQ. This CDR3 is built from 16 residues. J gave up 4 bases and V 4 bases, and 9 bases lay outside the gene matches.

The rearrangement uses TRBV3-1 (or the pseudogene TRBV3-2) and TRBJ2-5; no clear D. Germline-derived CDR1 and CDR2 are LGHDT and YNNKEL (reference sequence). Trimming stripped 0 bases from V and 1 base from J, with 6 bases between. CDR3 length: 14 residues. For the CDR3, the DNA is TGTGCCAGCAGCCAAGAAGCAGGCCAAGAGACCCAGTACTTC. Translating gives CASSQEAGQETQYF.

The chain uses TRBV18 and TRBJ2-5; D not resolved. V lost 0 bases and J lost 7, with 12 bases in between. The CDR3 sequence is 14 residues long. Germline loops: CDR1 KGHSH, CDR2 LQKENI. The CDR3 DNA follows: TGTGCCAGCTCACCACCCTCCGGTGGTGGGACCCAGTACTTC. Amino acid sequence: CASSPPSGGGTQYF. The entire variable domain, with the rest obtained from reference TRBV18 and TRBJ2-5, is as follows: NAGVMQNPRHLVRRRGQEARLRCSPMKGHSHVYWYRQLPEEGLKFMVYLQKENIIDESGMPKERFSAEFPKEGPSILRIQQVVRGDSAAYFCASSPPSGGGTQYFGPGTRLLVL.

The chain joins TRBV6-5 to TRBJ2-5; D perhaps matches TRBD2 (6 bases). The CDR3 loop spans 15 amino acids. The ends were cut back, 10 bases at V and 2 bases at J, with 20 bases in the middle. The germline V gene has CDR1 MNHEY and CDR2 SVGAGI. Written as DNA, the CDR3 is TGTGCCACCGGGAGAGAGGCGACTAGACAAGAGACCCAGTACTTC. This translates into CATGREATRQETQYF.

This rearrangement joins TRBV4-1 to TRBJ2-6, with 8 positions matching TRBD1. With 2 bases clipped from V and 2 bases from J, the junction kept 2 bases outside the gene matches. Germline lookup yields CDR1 MGHRA and CDR2 YSYEKL. The CDR3 is 16 amino acids. The CDR3 DNA follows: TGCGCCAGCAGCCAACAGACAGGGGCTGGGGCCAACGTCCTGACTTTC. Translated: CASSQQTGAGANVLTF.

This clone was counted once. The V call is TRBV30, the J call TRBJ2-1, with 8 bases that match TRBD2. CDR1 is GTSNPN, CDR2 SVGIG, per germline (reference sequence). V trimming: 2 bases; J trimming: 4 bases; junction bases outside the gene matches: 10. This CDR3 is 16 amino acids long. For the CDR3, the DNA is TGTGCCTGGAGTCGGGAAGGTAGCGGGAAATACAATGAGCAGTTCTTC. Residues: CAWSREGSGKYNEQFF.

This chain connects TRBV28 to TRBJ2-7, with 8 bases identical to TRBD1. V gave up 5 bases and J gave up 0 bases; unmatched junction bases: 6. From germline, CDR1 is MDHEN and CDR2 SYDVKM. The CDR3 contains 15 residues. The DNA of the CDR3 is TGTGCCAGCAGTACCGGACAGGGCCTCTCCTACGAGCAGTACTTC. Amino acid sequence: CASSTGQGLSYEQYF.

This clone was observed once. This chain uses TRBV4-1 with TRBJ2-5; 10 bases are a match to TRBD2. Looked up from germline, CDR1 is MGHRA and CDR2 is YSYEKL. This CDR3 is built from 16 residues. Losses at the gene ends were 4 bases for V and 5 bases for J; bases not matched to a gene: 10. DNA for the CDR3: TGCGCCAGCAGCCCCGGGACGGGACTAGCGATGGAGACCCAGTACTTC. Its protein product is CASSPGTGLAMETQYF.

The rearrangement uses TRBV9 and TRBJ2-7; possible D gene TRBD2, 5 bases. In germline, CDR1 is SGDLS, CDR2 YYNGEE. The CDR3 is 13 residues long. Between the trimmed V and J ends, which lost 10 bases and 1 base, there was a span of 15 bases. The CDR3 DNA is TGTGCCCCTTCGGGGTGCAAATCCTACGAGCAGTACTTC. Amino acid sequence: CAPSGCKSYEQYF.

In the case of this clone: This CDR3 is also generated by other DNA sequences in the sample. The chain recombines TRBV6-1 with TRBJ2-7, with D hard to call. The CDR3 is made up of 14 amino acids. The V gene lost 1 base and the J gene lost 7 bases, with 14 bases spanning the gap. Germline-derived CDR1 and CDR2 are MNHNS and SASEGT. CDR3 DNA sequence: TGTGCCAGCAGTGAAGGGAGTATCCTCGGGGAGCAGTACTTC. Translating it yields CASSEGSILGEQYF.

The rearrangement links TRBV4-2 to TRBJ1-5, with 10 positions matching TRBD1. V shed 3 bases and J 5 bases; nucleotides not matched to a gene: 4. The CDR3 consists of 15 residues. The germline gives CDR1 LGHNA, CDR2 YNFKEQ. The CDR3 DNA is TGTGCCAGCAGCCACGACAGGGGGCATGATCAGCCCCAGCATTTT. Translation gives CASSHDRGHDQPQHF.

This chain joins TRBV5-1 and TRBJ2-3; D perhaps matches TRBD1 (6 bases). CDR3 length: 13 amino acids. The V gene's germline CDR1 is SGHRS and CDR2 YFSETQ. V lost 3 bases and J 6 bases, leaving 11 bases between the germline ends. The CDR3 DNA reads TGCGCCAGCAGCTCCAGGGGCAGGGATACGCAGTATTTT. Its translation: CASSSRGRDTQYF.

The chain couples TRBV7-9 to TRBJ2-7; D might be TRBD1 (5 bases). This CDR3 is built from 16 residues. Trimming removed 1 base at V and 5 bases at J, with 18 bases between. CDR1 SEHNR and CDR2 FQNEAQ come from the germline V gene (reference sequence). CDR3 sequence reads: CASSLGSGKGSHEQYF. CDR3 nucleotides: TGTGCCAGCAGCTTAGGGTCAGGGAAGGGTTCGCACGAGCAGTACTTC.

CDR3 DNA: TGTGCCACTGGAGCGGGGGCGGCAGATACGCAGTATTTT. The encoded protein is CATGAGAADTQYF. The rearrangement joins TRBV12-3 or TRBV12-4 to TRBJ2-3, with 8 bases lining up with TRBD2. The CDR3 sequence is 13 residues long. V shed 10 bases and J 4 bases; nucleotides not matched to a gene: 7.

The V and J genes are TRBV27 and TRBJ2-1; 9 bases align to TRBD2. Germline V gene data show CDR1 as MNHEY and CDR2 as SMNVEV (reference sequence). The V and J ends lost 6 bases and 2 bases, in that order; junction bases with no gene match: 5. This CDR3 is built from 15 residues. CDR3 protein: CASRNAGGPYNEQFF. The DNA of the CDR3 is TGTGCCAGCAGAAATGCGGGGGGGCCCTACAATGAGCAGTTCTTC.

The rearrangement joins TRBV10-3 to TRBJ2-5; 13 positions agree with TRBD2. CDR1 ENHRY and CDR2 SYGVKD come from the germline V gene. The CDR3 has 14 residues. The junction had 5 bases not matched to a gene; V was cut back by 10 bases and J by 3 bases. This CDR3 reads CATTTSGRKETQYF. The CDR3 nucleotides read TGTGCCACTACGACTAGCGGGAGGAAAGAGACCCAGTACTTC.

The chain links TRBV5-1 to TRBJ2-1; 9 positions match TRBD1. Germline V CDR1 and CDR2: SGHRS, YFSETQ. The CDR3 runs to 15 residues. Trimming at V came to 0 bases and at J to 8 bases, leaving 6 bases not matched to a gene. Here the CDR3 DNA reads TGCGCCAGCAGCTTGGGGACAGGGGCGAGGTATGAGCAGTTCTTC. It translates to CASSLGTGARYEQFF.

The chain has TRBV10-3 and TRBJ1-2; 7 bases are shared with TRBD1. CDR1 ENHRY and CDR2 SYGVKD come from the germline V gene. The CDR3 runs 13 residues. V was pared by 10 bases and J by 1 base, with 6 bases of the junction left unmatched. The CDR3 sequence is CATVRDSNYGYTF. The CDR3 DNA reads TGTGCCACGGTCCGGGACAGTAACTATGGCTACACCTTC.

This clone was observed a single time. The rearrangement links TRBV12-3 or TRBV12-4 to TRBJ1-4; 7 nucleotides match TRBD1. Trimming cost V 4 bases and J 10 bases; bases outside gene matches: 6. The CDR3 totals 13 residues. The CDR3 loop reads CASSSGRQGKLFF. CDR3 in DNA: TGTGCCAGCAGTTCGGGACGACAGGGAAAACTGTTTTTT.

The rearrangement joins TRBV3-1 (or the pseudogene TRBV3-2) to TRBJ2-7, with TRBD2 matching 10 bases. The V and J ends lost 1 base and 4 bases, in that order; junction bases with no gene match: 16. Germline CDR1 and CDR2: LGHDT and YNNKEL (reference sequence). The CDR3 is 19 residues long. The chain's CDR3 is CASSQAGPGLARLSYEQYF. The CDR3 DNA reads as TGTGCCAGCAGCCAAGCGGGTCCGGGACTAGCGAGACTTTCGTACGAGCAGTACTTC.

This chain uses TRBV7-6 with TRBJ1-4; TRBD1 matches 9 bases. Looked up from germline, CDR1 is SGHVS and CDR2 is FNYEAQ. V lost 1 base and J lost 3; bases outside the gene matches: 3. The CDR3 covers 16 residues. The CDR3 is CASSLGTGVANEKLFF. The DNA of the CDR3 is TGTGCCAGCAGCTTAGGGACAGGGGTTGCTAATGAAAAACTGTTTTTT.

This clone was observed a single time. The CDR3 protein is CSASPPWSGGNTGELFF. The CDR3 DNA follows: TGCAGTGCTAGTCCCCCTTGGAGCGGAGGGAACACCGGGGAGCTGTTTTTT. The chain joins TRBV20-1 to TRBJ2-2, with D maybe TRBD2 (5 bases). V lost 3 bases and J lost 1, with 18 bases in between. In germline, CDR1 is DFQATT, CDR2 SNEGSKA (reference sequence). The CDR3 is 17 amino acids.

The chain combines TRBV11-2 with TRBJ2-5, with D perhaps TRBD1 (8 bases). Trimming removed 3 bases from V and 1 base from J, with 15 bases in between. Germline V gives CDR1 SGHAT, CDR2 FQNNGV. The CDR3 is 16 residues long. CDR3 amino acids: CASSLGGTGAQETQYF. The CDR3 nucleotides read TGTGCCAGCAGCTTGGGGGGGACAGGAGCCCAAGAGACCCAGTACTTC. The variable domain in full, completed from reference TRBV11-2 and TRBJ2-5, reads EAGVAQSPRYKIIEKRQSVAFWCNPISGHATLYWYQQILGQGPKLLIQFQNNGVVDDSQLPKDRFSAERLKGVDSTLKIQPAKLEDSAVYLCASSLGGTGAQETQYFGPGTRLLVL.

This rearrangement joins TRBV11-3 to TRBJ2-4, with 7 bases lining up with TRBD2. V lost 3 bases, J lost 5 bases, and 4 bases stayed unmatched. Germline lookup yields CDR1 SGHNT and CDR2 YENEEA. The CDR3 spans 14 residues. In nucleotides, the CDR3 is TGTGCCAGCAGCTTTGGCGGGAGTGAAAACATTCAGTACTTC. It yields the protein CASSFGGSENIQYF. Full variable domain (remainder filled in from reference TRBV11-3 and TRBJ2-4): EAGVVQSPRYKIIEKKQPVAFWCNPISGHNTLYWYLQNLGQGPELLIRYENEEAVDDSQLPKDRFSAERLKGVDSTLKIQPAELGDSAVYLCASSFGGSENIQYFGAGTRLSVL.

The rearrangement uses TRBV9 and TRBJ2-3, with 7 bases that match TRBD2. This CDR3 is built from 14 residues. V shed 1 base, J shed 3 bases, and the junction held 2 bases outside the gene matches. The germline CDR1 and CDR2 sequences are SGDLS and YYNGEE. CDR3 sequence: CASSVRTSTDTQYF. The CDR3, as DNA: TGTGCCAGCAGCGTACGGACTAGTACAGATACGCAGTATTTT.